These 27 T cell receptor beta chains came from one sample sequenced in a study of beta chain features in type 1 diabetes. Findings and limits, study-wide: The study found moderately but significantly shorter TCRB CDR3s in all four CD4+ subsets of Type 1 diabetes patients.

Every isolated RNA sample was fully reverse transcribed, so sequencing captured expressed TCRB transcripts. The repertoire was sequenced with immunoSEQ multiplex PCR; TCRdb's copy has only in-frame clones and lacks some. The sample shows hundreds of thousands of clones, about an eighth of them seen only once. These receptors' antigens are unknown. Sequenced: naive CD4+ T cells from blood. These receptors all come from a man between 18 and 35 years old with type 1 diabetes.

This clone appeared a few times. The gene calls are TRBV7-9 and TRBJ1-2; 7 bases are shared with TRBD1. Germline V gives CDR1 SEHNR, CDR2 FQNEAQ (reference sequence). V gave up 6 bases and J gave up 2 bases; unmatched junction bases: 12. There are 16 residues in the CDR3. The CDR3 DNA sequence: TGTGCCAGCAGGCTCACGACAGGGATAATGAACTATGGCTACACCTTC. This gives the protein CASRLTTGIMNYGYTF.

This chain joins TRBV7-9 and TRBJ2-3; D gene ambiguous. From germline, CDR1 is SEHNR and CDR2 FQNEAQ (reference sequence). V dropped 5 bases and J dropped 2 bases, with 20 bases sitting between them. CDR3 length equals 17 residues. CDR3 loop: CASSPLSPTVHTDTQYF. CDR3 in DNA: TGTGCCAGCAGCCCACTGAGCCCAACTGTTCACACAGATACGCAGTATTTT.

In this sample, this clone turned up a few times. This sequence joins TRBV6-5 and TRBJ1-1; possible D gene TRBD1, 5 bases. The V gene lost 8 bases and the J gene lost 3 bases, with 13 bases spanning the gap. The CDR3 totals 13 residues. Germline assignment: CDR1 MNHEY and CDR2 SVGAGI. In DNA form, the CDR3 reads TGTGCCAGCCGATTCAGCAGGGACACTGAAGCTTTCTTT. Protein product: CASRFSRDTEAFF.

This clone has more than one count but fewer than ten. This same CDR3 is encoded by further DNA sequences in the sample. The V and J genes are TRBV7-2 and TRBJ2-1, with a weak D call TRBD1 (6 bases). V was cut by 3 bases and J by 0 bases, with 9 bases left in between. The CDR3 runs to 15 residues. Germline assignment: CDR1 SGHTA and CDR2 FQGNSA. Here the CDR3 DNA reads TGTGCCAGCAGCTTTCAAGGGGGCTCCTACAATGAGCAGTTCTTC. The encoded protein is CASSFQGGSYNEQFF. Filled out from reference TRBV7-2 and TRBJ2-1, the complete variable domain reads GAGVSQSPSNKVTEKGKDVELRCDPISGHTALYWYRQSLGQGLEFLIYFQGNSAPDKSGLPSDRFSAERTGGSVSTLTIQRTQQEDSAVYLCASSFQGGSYNEQFFGPGTRLTVL.

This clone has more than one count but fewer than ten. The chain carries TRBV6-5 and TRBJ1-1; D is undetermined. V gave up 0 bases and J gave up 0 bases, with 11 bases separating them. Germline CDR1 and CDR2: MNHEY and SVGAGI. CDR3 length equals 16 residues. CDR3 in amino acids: CASSYSILGMNTEAFF. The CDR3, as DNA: TGTGCCAGCAGTTACTCGATTTTAGGGATGAACACTGAAGCTTTCTTT.

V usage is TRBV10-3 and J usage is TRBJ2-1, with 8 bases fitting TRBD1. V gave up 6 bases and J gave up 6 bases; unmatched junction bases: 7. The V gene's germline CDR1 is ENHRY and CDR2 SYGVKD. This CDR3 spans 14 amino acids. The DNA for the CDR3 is TGTGCCATCAGCATAAAGACAGGGGTCAATGAGCAGTTCTTC. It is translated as CAISIKTGVNEQFF.

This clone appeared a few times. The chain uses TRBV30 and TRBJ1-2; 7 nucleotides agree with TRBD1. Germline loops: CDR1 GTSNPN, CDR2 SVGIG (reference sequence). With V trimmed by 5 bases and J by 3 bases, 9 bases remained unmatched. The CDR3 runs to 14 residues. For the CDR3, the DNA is TGTGCCTGGGGGCTCAGGGGGGATCACTATGGCTACACCTTC. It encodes CAWGLRGDHYGYTF. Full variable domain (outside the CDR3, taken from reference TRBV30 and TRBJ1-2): SQTIHQWPATLVQPVGSPLSLECTVEGTSNPNLYWYRQAAGRGLQLLFYSVGIGQISSEVPQNLSASRPQDRQFILSSKKLLLSDSGFYLCAWGLRGDHYGYTFGSGTRLTVV.

This CDR3 reads CASKLSSYNEQFF. CDR3 coding DNA: TGTGCCAGCAAACTGAGCTCCTACAATGAGCAGTTCTTC. J is TRBJ2-1 and V is TRBV6-5; D is unclear. The CDR3 covers 13 residues. Trimming took off 7 bases at V and 0 bases at J, with 7 bases between the two ends. Germline V CDR1 and CDR2: MNHEY, SVGAGI.

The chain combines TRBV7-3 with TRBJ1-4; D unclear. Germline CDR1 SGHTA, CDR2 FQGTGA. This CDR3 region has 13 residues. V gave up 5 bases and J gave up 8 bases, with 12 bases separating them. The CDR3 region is CASSPSSGEKLFF. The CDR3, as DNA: TGTGCCAGCAGCCCAAGTTCGGGCGAAAAACTGTTTTTT.

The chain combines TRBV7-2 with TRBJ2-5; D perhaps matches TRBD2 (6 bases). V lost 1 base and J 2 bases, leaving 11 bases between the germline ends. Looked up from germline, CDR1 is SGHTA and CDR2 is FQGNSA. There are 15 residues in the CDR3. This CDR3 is CASSLVSGEQETQYF. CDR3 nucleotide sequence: TGTGCCAGCAGCTTAGTATCGGGGGAGCAAGAGACCCAGTACTTC.

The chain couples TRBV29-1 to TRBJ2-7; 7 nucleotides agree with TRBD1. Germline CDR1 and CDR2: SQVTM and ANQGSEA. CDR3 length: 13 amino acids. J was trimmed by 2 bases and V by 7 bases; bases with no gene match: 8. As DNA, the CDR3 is TGCAGCGCTACTGGACAGGTTCCCTACGAGCAGTACTTC. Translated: CSATGQVPYEQYF.

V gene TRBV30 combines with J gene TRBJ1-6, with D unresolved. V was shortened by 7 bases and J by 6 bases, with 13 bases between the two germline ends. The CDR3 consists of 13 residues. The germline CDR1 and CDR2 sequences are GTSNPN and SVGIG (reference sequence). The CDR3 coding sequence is TGTGCCTCGTCAGACCTCCTTAATTCACCCCTCCACTTT. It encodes CASSDLLNSPLHF.

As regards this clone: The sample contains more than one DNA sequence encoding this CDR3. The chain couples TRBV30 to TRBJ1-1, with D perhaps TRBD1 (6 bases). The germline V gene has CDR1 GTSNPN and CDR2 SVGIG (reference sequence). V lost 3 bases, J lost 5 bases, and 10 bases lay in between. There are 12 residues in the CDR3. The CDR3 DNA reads TGTGCCTGGAGCAGGGGAGGTACTGAAGCTTTCTTT. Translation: CAWSRGGTEAFF.

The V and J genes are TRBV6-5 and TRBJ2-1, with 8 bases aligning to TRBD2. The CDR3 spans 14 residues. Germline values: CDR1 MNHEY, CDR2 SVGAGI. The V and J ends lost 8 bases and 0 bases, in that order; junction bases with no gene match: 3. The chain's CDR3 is CASQTSGSYNEQFF. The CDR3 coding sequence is TGTGCCAGCCAAACTAGCGGCTCCTACAATGAGCAGTTCTTC.

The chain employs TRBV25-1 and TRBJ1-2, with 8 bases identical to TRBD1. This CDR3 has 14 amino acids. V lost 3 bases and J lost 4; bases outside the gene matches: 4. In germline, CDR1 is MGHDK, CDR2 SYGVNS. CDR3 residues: CASSEAGGIYGYTF. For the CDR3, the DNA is TGTGCCAGCAGTGAGGCAGGGGGCATCTATGGCTACACCTTC.

The chain's CDR3 is CATSRVTGGQFF. The DNA of the CDR3 is TGTGCCACCAGCAGAGTGACAGGGGGGCAGTTCTTC. The rearrangement joins TRBV15 to TRBJ2-1, with TRBD1 matching over 9 bases. Per the germline V gene, CDR1 is LNHNV and CDR2 is YYDKDF (reference sequence). The CDR3 covers 12 residues. The J segment lost 12 bases and the V segment lost 1 base, leaving 1 base of the junction unmatched.

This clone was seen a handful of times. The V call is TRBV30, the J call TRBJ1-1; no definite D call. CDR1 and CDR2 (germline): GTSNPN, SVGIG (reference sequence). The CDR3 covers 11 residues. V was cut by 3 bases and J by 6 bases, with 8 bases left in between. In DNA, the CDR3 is TGTGCCTGGAGATTGGCAGCTGAAGCTTTCTTT. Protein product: CAWRLAAEAFF.

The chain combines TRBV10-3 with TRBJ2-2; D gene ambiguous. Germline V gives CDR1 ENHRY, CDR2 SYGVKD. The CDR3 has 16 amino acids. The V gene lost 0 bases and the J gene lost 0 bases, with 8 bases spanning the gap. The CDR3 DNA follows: TGTGCCATCAGTGAGTCTGGCCCGGCGAACACCGGGGAGCTGTTTTTT. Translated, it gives CAISESGPANTGELFF.

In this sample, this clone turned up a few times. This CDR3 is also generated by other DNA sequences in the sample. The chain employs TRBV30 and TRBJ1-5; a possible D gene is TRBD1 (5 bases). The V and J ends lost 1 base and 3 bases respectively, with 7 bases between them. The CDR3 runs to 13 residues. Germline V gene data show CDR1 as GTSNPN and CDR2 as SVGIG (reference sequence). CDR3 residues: CAWSDRPNQPQHF. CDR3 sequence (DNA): TGTGCCTGGAGTGACAGGCCCAATCAGCCCCAGCATTTT.

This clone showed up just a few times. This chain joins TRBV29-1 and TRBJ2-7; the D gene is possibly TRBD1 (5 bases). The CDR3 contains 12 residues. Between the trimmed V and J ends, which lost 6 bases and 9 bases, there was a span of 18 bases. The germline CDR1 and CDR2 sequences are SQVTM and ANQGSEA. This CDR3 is CSVHLQDTGQYF. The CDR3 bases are TGCAGCGTCCACCTACAGGACACGGGGCAGTACTTC.

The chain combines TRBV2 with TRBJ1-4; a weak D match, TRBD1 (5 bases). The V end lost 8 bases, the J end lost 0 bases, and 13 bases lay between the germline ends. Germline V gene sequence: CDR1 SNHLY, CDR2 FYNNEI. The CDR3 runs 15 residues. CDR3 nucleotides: TGTGCCAGCCGAATCGGGACGGCAACTAATGAAAAACTGTTTTTT. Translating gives CASRIGTATNEKLFF.

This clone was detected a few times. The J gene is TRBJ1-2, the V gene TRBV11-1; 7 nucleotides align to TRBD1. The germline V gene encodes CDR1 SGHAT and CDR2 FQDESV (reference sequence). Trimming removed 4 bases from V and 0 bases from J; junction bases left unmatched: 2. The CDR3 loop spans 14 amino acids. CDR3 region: CASSSTGANYGYTF. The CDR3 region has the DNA TGTGCCAGCAGCTCCACAGGGGCTAACTATGGCTACACCTTC.

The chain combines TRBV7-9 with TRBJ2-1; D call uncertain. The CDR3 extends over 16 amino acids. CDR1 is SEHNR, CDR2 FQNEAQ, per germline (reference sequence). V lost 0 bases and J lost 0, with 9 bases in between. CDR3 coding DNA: TGTGCCAGCAGCTTAGCCCGGCCTAGCTCCTACAATGAGCAGTTCTTC. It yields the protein CASSLARPSSYNEQFF.

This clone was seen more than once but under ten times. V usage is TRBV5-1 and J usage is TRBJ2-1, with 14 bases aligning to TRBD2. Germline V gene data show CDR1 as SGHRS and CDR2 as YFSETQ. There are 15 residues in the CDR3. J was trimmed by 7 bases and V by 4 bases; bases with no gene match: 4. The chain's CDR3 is CASSPGLAGVNEQFF. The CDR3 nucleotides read TGCGCCAGCAGCCCGGGACTAGCGGGAGTGAATGAGCAGTTCTTC.

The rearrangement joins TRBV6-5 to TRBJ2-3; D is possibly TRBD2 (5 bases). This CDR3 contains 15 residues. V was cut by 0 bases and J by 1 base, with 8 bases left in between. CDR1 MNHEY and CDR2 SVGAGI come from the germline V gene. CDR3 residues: CASSYSPGGTDTQYF. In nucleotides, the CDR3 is TGTGCCAGCAGTTACTCCCCCGGGGGCACAGATACGCAGTATTTT.

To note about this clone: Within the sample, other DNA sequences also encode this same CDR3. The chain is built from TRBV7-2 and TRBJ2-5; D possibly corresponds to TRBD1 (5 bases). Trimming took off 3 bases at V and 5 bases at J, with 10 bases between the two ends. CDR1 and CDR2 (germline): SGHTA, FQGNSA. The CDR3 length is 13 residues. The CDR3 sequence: CASSFRVQETQYF. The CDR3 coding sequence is TGTGCCAGCAGCTTCAGGGTTCAGGAGACCCAGTACTTC.

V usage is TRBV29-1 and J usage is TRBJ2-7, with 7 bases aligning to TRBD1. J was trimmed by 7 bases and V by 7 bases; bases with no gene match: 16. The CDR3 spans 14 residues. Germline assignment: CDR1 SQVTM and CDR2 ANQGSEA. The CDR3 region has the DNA TGCAGCGCTGGGGACCGGGACAGCAGTCGGGAGCAGTACTTC. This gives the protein CSAGDRDSSREQYF.